The source of this TCR beta chain is a study of T cell responses to AZD1222 COVID-19 vaccine. Whole-study findings and limits: Repertoires were collected only later (after the peak T cell response had occurred). At study baseline, merely a handful of AZD1222 recipients were seropositive. Targets within unmutated variant regions were reportedly found for nearly half of spike-specific TCRs.

With respect to this clone: Its antigen remains unidentified.

Trimming shortened V by 0 bases and J by 0 bases, and 9 bases separated the two germline ends. CDR1 is GTSNPN and CDR2 is SVGIG in the germline V gene (reference sequence). The CDR3 spans 15 residues. Profiling relied on immunoSEQ multiplex PCR, and the TCRdb table lists in-frame clones only, not all of them. The sample contains roughly 80,000 clones, around nine tenths of which appear only once. The input for sequencing was peripheral blood, taken on day 0 of MenACWY control vaccination. The receptor was isolated from an adult in good health. The chain combines TRBV30 with TRBJ1-3; D unresolved. CDR3 sequence reads: CAWSVTRHSGNTIYF. DNA for the CDR3: TGTGCCTGGAGTGTAACCCGGCACTCTGGAAACACCATATATTTT.